This T cell receptor beta chain originates from a study of cytomegalovirus exposure and HLA in healthy donors. Study-wide findings and caveats: Most of the TCR beta V segments (in an earlier analysis) were productive either about 87% or about 30% of the time.

Amplification used 60 Vbeta primers and 13 Jbeta primers. Using immunoSEQ multiplex PCR, the repertoire was profiled, and TCRdb retains in-frame clones only, with some absent. Of 85,000 to 110,000 clones listed, more than 75% are singletons. Remarks on this clone: Its antigen is unknown.

The CDR3 loop spans 15 amino acids. The germline V gene encodes CDR1 SGDLS and CDR2 YYNGEE. The V gene lost 0 bases and the J gene lost 4 bases, with 10 bases spanning the gap. The J gene is TRBJ1-4, the V gene TRBV9; possible D gene TRBD1, 6 bases. The sequence came from a woman younger than 30 in good health and CMV-seropositive. Sequencing used PBMCs. Here the CDR3 DNA reads TGTGCCAGCAGCGTAGCGGGGGGCGGTAATGAAAAACTGTTTTTT. Protein product: CASSVAGGGNEKLFF.